These T cell receptor beta chains were read from a single sample in a study of T cells in localized non-small cell lung cancer. Sequenced by immunoSEQ multiplex PCR; TCRdb stores in-frame clones only, minus some. The table lists 45,000 to 55,000 clones, just over 85% of them singletons, with 18% in the top ten. The source material was peripheral blood, sampled before any cancer treatment. The receptors were sampled from a male donor aged 60 or over with stage III squamous cell lung carcinoma. Both conserved end residues are part of each CDR3. Each record gives: V gene, J gene, clone size, D gene, CDR3 DNA, CDR3 protein. D genes are given only for firm matches. A clone size is listed for some rows: how often the clone was seen (once, few, many), or a class if it is expanded.

>TRBV5-4|TRBJ2-3|.|.
TGTGCCAGCAGCATAAGAGACTCAGATACGCAGTATTTT
CASSIRDSDTQYF
>TRBV2|TRBJ1-2|once|.
TGTGCCAGCAGTGAGTGGGTCTACGGGGGCTACACCTTC
CASSEWVYGGYTF
>TRBV28|TRBJ2-1|.|.
TGTGCCAGCACCCTAGGTTACAATGAGCAGTTCTTC
CASTLGYNEQFF
>TRBV5-4|TRBJ2-5|.|.
TGTGCCAGCAGCTTCGTACAGCAAGAGACCCAGTACTTC
CASSFVQQETQYF
>TRBV6-5|TRBJ1-1|.|.
TGTGCCAGCAAGTCGGGCGGGAAGAACACTGAAGCTTTCTTT
CASKSGGKNTEAFF
>TRBV11-2|TRBJ1-2|.|TRBD1
TGTGCCAGCAGCTCGGGACAGGTGAAGAGCTATGGCTACACCTTC
CASSSGQVKSYGYTF
>TRBV6-6|TRBJ1-1|.|.
TGTGCCAGCAGTTACTCGAGTCTGGGGACTGAAGCTTTCTTT
CASSYSSLGTEAFF
>TRBV4-3|TRBJ1-2|.|TRBD1
TGCGCCAGCAGCCAAAGGACAGGGACAGACTATGGCTACACCTTC
CASSQRTGTDYGYTF
>TRBV19|TRBJ1-1|.|TRBD1
TGTGCCAGTAGTATATCCCCAGGGGGCCTGAACACTGAAGCTTTCTTT
CASSISPGGLNTEAFF
>TRBV7-9|TRBJ1-6|few|TRBD1
TGTGCCAGCAGCGCGGGACAGGCTTATTCACCCCTCCACTTT
CASSAGQAYSPLHF
>TRBV5-6|TRBJ1-5|.|.
TGTGCCAGCAGCTTGTGGGGGGCAATCAGCCAAGAGCATTTT
CASSLWGAISQEHF
>TRBV6-5|TRBJ2-1|.|TRBD1
TGTGCCAGCAGATTACCGGGACAGGGGTCCAATGAGCAGTTCTTC
CASRLPGQGSNEQFF
>TRBV15|TRBJ2-7|.|TRBD1
TGTGCCACCAGCAGGGACGGGACAGGGGTCTACGAGCAGTACTTC
CATSRDGTGVYEQYF
>TRBV6-1|TRBJ2-7|.|.
TGTGCCAGCACCAATTACGGGGCTGGAGAGCAGTACTTC
CASTNYGAGEQYF
>TRBV7-2|TRBJ2-7|once|.
TGTGCCAGCAGCTTAGTGGGCAGCTCCTACGAGCAGTACTTC
CASSLVGSSYEQYF
>TRBV29-1|TRBJ1-1|.|.
TGCAGCGTTCCTAAGTCAGGGGTTTCTGAAGCTTTCTTT
CSVPKSGVSEAFF
>TRBV11-3|TRBJ2-2|.|TRBD1
TGTGCCAGCAGCTTAGGAGACAGGGACGGGGAGCTGTTTTTT
CASSLGDRDGELFF
>TRBV7-2|TRBJ2-7|few|.
TGTGCCAGCAGCCTCTCCGGGGACGAGCAGTACTTC
CASSLSGDEQYF
>TRBV7-9|TRBJ1-1|.|.
TGTGCCAGCAGCTTAGCTTCCTTCATGAACACTGAAGCTTTCTTT
CASSLASFMNTEAFF
>TRBV4-2|TRBJ2-7|.|.
TGTGCCAGCAGCCAAGGTAACCAAAATTACTACGAGCAGTACTTC
CASSQGNQNYYEQYF
>TRBV19|TRBJ2-5|.|TRBD2
TGTGCCAGTAGTACGACTGGTTGGGAGGGGACCCAGTACTTC
CASSTTGWEGTQYF
>TRBV5-1|TRBJ2-1|once|TRBD2
TGCGCCAGCAGCTTGTTCCCCCACCCGGGACTAGCGTCACCCGGGTCCTACAATGAGCAGTTCTTC
CASSLFPHPGLASPGSYNEQFF
>TRBV4-1|TRBJ1-2|once|.
TGCGCCAGCAGCCAAGGGGAGGATAAGAGTCGCGGCTACACCTTC
CASSQGEDKSRGYTF
>TRBV7-3|TRBJ2-7|once|.
TGTGCCAGCAGCTTATCCCCACTAGATGCCGAGCAGTACTTC
CASSLSPLDAEQYF
>TRBV5-4|TRBJ2-5|.|.
TGTGCCAGCAGCATGGACGGGCGGTGGGAGACCCAGTACTTC
CASSMDGRWETQYF
>TRBV28|TRBJ1-1|.|.
TGTGCCAGCAGTCAACTAGGGAACACTGAAGCTTTCTTT
CASSQLGNTEAFF
>TRBV5-1|TRBJ2-2|.|.
TGCGCCAGCAGCGAAGGGACATCTACCGGGGAGCTGTTTTTT
CASSEGTSTGELFF
>TRBV6-1|TRBJ1-5|.|TRBD1
TGTGCCAGCAGCTCAGGGGGCGCAAATCAGCCCCAGCATTTT
CASSSGGANQPQHF
>TRBV15|TRBJ2-3|once|.
TGTGCCACCAGGTGGGGGAGCCCAGATACGCAGTATTTT
CATRWGSPDTQYF
>TRBV28|TRBJ1-5|few|TRBD1
TGTGCCAGCAGTCCAGGACAGGGGACGACGGCTCAGCCCCAGCATTTT
CASSPGQGTTAQPQHF
>TRBV9|TRBJ2-2|once|TRBD2
TGTGCCAGCAGCGCCCGACTAGCGGCGACCGGGGAGCTGTTTTTT
CASSARLAATGELFF
>TRBV7-2|TRBJ2-5|.|.
TGTGCCAGCAGCTCCGGGCCAGTGAAGACCCAGTACTTC
CASSSGPVKTQYF
>TRBV13|TRBJ2-7|.|.
TGTGCCAGCAGCTCACAGGGTGTGAAGCAGTACTTC
CASSSQGVKQYF
>TRBV11-1|TRBJ2-3|.|.
TGTGCCAGCAGCCCCGGGACCCTGTACACGGATACGCAGTATTTT
CASSPGTLYTDTQYF
>TRBV7-2|TRBJ1-2|once|.
TGTGCCAGCAGCTTACTCGTGTTGTCGATTGATGGCTACACCTTC
CASSLLVLSIDGYTF
>TRBV28|TRBJ2-1|once|.
TGTGCCAGCAGTTACGGCTACTCCTACAATGAGCAGTTCTTC
CASSYGYSYNEQFF
>TRBV30|TRBJ2-5|.|TRBD2
TGTGCCTGGACTAGCGGAACCCAAGAGACCCAGTACTTC
CAWTSGTQETQYF
>TRBV9|TRBJ2-5|.|TRBD1
TGTGCCAGCAGCGTAGCGGGACAGGGGTACCAAGAGACCCAGTACTTC
CASSVAGQGYQETQYF
>TRBV2|TRBJ1-5|.|TRBD1
TGTGCCAGCAGGAAGACAGGGATGAATCAGCCCCAGCATTTT
CASRKTGMNQPQHF
>TRBV6-1|TRBJ2-5|.|.
TGTGCCAGCAGCTCGGCAGGGGTGGAGACCCAGTACTTC
CASSSAGVETQYF
>TRBV4-2|TRBJ2-4|.|TRBD2
TGTGCCAGCAGCCAAGCGGGAGGGGGGGTAATAGCCAAAAACATTCAGTACTTC
CASSQAGGGVIAKNIQYF